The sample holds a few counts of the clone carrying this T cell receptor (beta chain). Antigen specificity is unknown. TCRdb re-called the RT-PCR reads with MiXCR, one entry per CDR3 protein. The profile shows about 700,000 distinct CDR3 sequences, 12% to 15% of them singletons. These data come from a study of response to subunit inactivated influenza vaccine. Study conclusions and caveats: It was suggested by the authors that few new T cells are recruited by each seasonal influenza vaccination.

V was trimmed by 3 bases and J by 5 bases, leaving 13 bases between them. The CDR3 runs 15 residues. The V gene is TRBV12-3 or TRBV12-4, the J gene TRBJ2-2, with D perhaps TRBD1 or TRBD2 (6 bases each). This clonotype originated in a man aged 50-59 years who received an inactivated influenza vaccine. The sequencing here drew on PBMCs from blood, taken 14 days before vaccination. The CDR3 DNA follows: TGTGCCAGCAGTTTGGGGGGCGCGAGAACCGGGGAGCTGTTTTTT. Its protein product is CASSLGGARTGELFF.